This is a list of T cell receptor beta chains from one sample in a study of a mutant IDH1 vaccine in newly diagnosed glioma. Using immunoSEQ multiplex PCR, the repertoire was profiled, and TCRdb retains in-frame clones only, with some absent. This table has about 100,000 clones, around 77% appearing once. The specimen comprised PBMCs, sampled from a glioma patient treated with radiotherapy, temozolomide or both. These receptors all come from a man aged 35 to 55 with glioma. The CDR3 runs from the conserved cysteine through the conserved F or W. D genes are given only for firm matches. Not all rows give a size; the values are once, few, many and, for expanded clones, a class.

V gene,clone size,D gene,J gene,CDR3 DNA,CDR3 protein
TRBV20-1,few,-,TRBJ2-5,TGCAGTGCTAGACCGGCTAGGACCCAGTACTTC,CSARPARTQYF
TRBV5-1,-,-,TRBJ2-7,TGCGCCAGCAGCTTGGCCCCGGGCTACGAGCAGTACTTC,CASSLAPGYEQYF
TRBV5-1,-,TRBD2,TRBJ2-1,TGCGCCAGCAATCTCGGACTAGCGGAAAGCTCCTACAATGAGCAGTTCTTC,CASNLGLAESSYNEQFF
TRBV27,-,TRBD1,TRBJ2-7,TGTGCCAGCAGTTCTTGGGGGACAGGGAACTATCACGAGCAGTACTTC,CASSSWGTGNYHEQYF
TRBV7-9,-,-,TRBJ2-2,TGTGCCAGCAGCTTAAGGCAGCCTCGGCACGCCGGGGAGCTGTTTTTT,CASSLRQPRHAGELFF
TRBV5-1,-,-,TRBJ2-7,TGCGCCAGCAGCTTACCCACAGGCACCGAGCAGTACTTC,CASSLPTGTEQYF
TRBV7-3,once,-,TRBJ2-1,TGTGCCAGCAGCCCCCGAGGGGGGCTAGCCTCGACCTACAATGAGCAGTTCTTC,CASSPRGGLASTYNEQFF
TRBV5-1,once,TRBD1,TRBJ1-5,TGCGCCAGCAAGGGGGCAGCCATCGCCTATAGCAATCAGCCCCAGCATTTT,CASKGAAIAYSNQPQHF
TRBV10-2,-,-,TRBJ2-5,TGCGCCAGCACTGAGTTCGGGATACAAGAGACCCAGTACTTC,CASTEFGIQETQYF
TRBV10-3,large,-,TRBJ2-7,TGTGCCATCGGGGGACTGCACTACGAGCAGTACTTC,CAIGGLHYEQYF
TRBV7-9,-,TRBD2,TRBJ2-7,TGTGCCAGCAGCCCCGGCGGGCTAGCGGGCTACGAGCAGTACTTC,CASSPGGLAGYEQYF
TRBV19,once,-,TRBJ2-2,TGTGCCAGTAGTATAATGCTAGAATATACCGGGGAGCTGTTTTTT,CASSIMLEYTGELFF
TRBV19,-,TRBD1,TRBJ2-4,TGTGCCAGTAGTAAAGACAGGGGGCGAGGTATTGCCAAAAACATTCAGTACTTC,CASSKDRGRGIAKNIQYF
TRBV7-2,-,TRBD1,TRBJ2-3,TGTGCCAGCAGCTTGAAGACAGGGGCTACGCAGTATTTT,CASSLKTGATQYF
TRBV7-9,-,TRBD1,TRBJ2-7,TGTGCCAGCAGCCCAGGTGGACAGGCTATTACCGAGCAGTACTTC,CASSPGGQAITEQYF
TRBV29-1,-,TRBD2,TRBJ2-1,TGCAGCGTTGTCACCGGGACCAGCGGGGATGAGCAGTTCTTC,CSVVTGTSGDEQFF
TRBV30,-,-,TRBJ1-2,TGTGCCTGGACTGTCGGGGATGGCTACACCTTC,CAWTVGDGYTF
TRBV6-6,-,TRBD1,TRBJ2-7,TGTGCCAGCAGTAGGACAGGGGACTACGAGCAGTACTTC,CASSRTGDYEQYF
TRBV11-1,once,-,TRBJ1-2,TGTGCCAGCAGCCCTCGACATGGGGGGGACTATGGCTACACCTTC,CASSPRHGGDYGYTF
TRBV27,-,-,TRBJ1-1,TGTGCCAGCAGTTTGAGGGCAGCCACGGTGAACACTGAAGCTTTCTTT,CASSLRAATVNTEAFF
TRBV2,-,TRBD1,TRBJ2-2,TGTGCCAGCAGTGAAGGACAGGGGGGCTTCGCGAACACCGGGGAGCTGTTTTTT,CASSEGQGGFANTGELFF
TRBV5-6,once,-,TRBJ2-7,TGTGCCAGCAGCTTGGTACGGGGGGCCCGTTCCTACGAGCAGTACTTC,CASSLVRGARSYEQYF
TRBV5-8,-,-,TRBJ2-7,TGTGCCAGCAGCTTATCTGGGGTAGGGACCGAGCAGTACTTC,CASSLSGVGTEQYF
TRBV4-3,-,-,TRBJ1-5,TGCGCCAGCAGCCAATCGGGGGAATCGGCCCAGCATTTT,CASSQSGESAQHF
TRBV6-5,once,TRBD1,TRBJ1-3,TGTGCCAGCTTTGACAGGGGGCAGGGAAACACCATATATTTT,CASFDRGQGNTIYF
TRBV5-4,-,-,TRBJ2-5,TGTGCCAGCAGCTTTCAAGAGACCCAGTACTTC,CASSFQETQYF
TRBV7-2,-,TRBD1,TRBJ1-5,TGTGCCAGCAGTCAGATGGACAGGGGAAGCAATCAGCCCCAGCATTTT,CASSQMDRGSNQPQHF
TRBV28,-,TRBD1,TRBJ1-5,TGTGCCAGCAGAAAAGGACAGGGCCCCAATCAGCCCCAGCATTTT,CASRKGQGPNQPQHF
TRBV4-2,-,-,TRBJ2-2,TGTGCCAGCAACCAACTACGTTCCGGGGAGCTGTTTTTT,CASNQLRSGELFF
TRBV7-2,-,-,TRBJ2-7,TGTGCCAGCAGCTTCCGACCGCTCGGGCCCTACGAGCAGTACTTC,CASSFRPLGPYEQYF
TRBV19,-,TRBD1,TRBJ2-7,TGTGCCAGTAGTAACTGGGACAGGGGCTACGAGCAGTACTTC,CASSNWDRGYEQYF
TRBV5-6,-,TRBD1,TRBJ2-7,TGTGCCAGCAGCTGGGACAGGGTGGAGACCTACGAGCAGTACTTC,CASSWDRVETYEQYF
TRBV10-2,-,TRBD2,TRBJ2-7,TGCGCCAGCAGTGAGGCGGGGGTATTAAACGAGCAGTACTTC,CASSEAGVLNEQYF
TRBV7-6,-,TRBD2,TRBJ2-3,TGTGCCAGCAGCTTAGCCCTGGGGGGGGATACGCAGTATTTT,CASSLALGGDTQYF
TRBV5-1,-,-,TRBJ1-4,TGCGCCAGCAGCTTGACCGACCTAACTAATGAAAAACTGTTTTTT,CASSLTDLTNEKLFF
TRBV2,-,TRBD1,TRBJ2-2,TGTGCCAGCAGTTCTCGGGACAGGTGGACCGGGGAGCTGTTTTTT,CASSSRDRWTGELFF
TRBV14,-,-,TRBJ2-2,TGTGCCAGCAGCTTCAGTCAGGTCGGGGAGCTGTTTTTT,CASSFSQVGELFF
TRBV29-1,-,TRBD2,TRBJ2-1,TGCAGCGTTGAGGGTAGCGGGGCGGACAATGAGCAGTTCTTC,CSVEGSGADNEQFF
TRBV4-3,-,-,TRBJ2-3,TGCGCCAGCAGCCAAGACCTACTAGGTCCAGATACGCAGTATTTT,CASSQDLLGPDTQYF
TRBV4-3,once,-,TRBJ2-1,TGCGCCAGCAGCCAGGCTTACTACAATGAGCAGTTCTTC,CASSQAYYNEQFF
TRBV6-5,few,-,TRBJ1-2,TGTGCCAGCAGTTACCGACAGGAAGGGGGCTACACCTTC,CASSYRQEGGYTF
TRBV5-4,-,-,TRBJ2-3,TGTGCCAGCAGCTTGGAGGGACCCACAGATACGCAGTATTTT,CASSLEGPTDTQYF
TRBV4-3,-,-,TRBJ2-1,TGCGCCAGCAGCCAATCGGGGGGACAGCGAGTTTACAATGAGCAGTTCTTC,CASSQSGGQRVYNEQFF
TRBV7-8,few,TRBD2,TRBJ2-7,TGTGCCAGCAGCCCGGATGGACTAGCGGGCTACGAGCAGTACTTC,CASSPDGLAGYEQYF
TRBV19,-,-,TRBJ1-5,TGTGCCGGAGGGGGGGGCATCAATCAGCCCCAGCATTTT,CAGGGGINQPQHF
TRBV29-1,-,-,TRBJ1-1,TGCAGCGTCTTGGACGGACTGAACACTGAAGCTTTCTTT,CSVLDGLNTEAFF
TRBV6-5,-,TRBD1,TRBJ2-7,TGTGCCAGCAGTTACCGGACAGGGGGTGAGCAGTACTTC,CASSYRTGGEQYF
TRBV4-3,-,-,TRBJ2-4,TGCGCCAGCAGTCAAGCTATAGACTTGAAAAACATTCAGTACTTC,CASSQAIDLKNIQYF
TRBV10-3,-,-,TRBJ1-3,TGTGCCATCAGGCCTCAGGTCCTCTCTGGAAACACCATATATTTT,CAIRPQVLSGNTIYF
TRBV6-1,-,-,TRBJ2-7,TGTGCCAGCAGTGTCGACTATCCGGGCTACGAGCAGTACTTC,CASSVDYPGYEQYF
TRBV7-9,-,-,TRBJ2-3,TGTGCCAGCACCCCAGGTGTTTGGACAGATACGCAGTATTTT,CASTPGVWTDTQYF
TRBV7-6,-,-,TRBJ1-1,TGTGCCAGCAGCCCGGCGGAGGCAAGTGAAGCTTTCTTT,CASSPAEASEAFF
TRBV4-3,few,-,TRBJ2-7,TGCGCCAGCAGCCAAGAGCCAGGCACGCCTTACGAGCAGTACTTC,CASSQEPGTPYEQYF
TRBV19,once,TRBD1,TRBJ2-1,TGTGCCACCACACAGGGGACCCACTCCTACAATGAGCAGTTCTTC,CATTQGTHSYNEQFF
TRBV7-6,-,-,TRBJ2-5,TGTGCCAGCAGCCCAACTAACGGAGAGACCCAGTACTTC,CASSPTNGETQYF